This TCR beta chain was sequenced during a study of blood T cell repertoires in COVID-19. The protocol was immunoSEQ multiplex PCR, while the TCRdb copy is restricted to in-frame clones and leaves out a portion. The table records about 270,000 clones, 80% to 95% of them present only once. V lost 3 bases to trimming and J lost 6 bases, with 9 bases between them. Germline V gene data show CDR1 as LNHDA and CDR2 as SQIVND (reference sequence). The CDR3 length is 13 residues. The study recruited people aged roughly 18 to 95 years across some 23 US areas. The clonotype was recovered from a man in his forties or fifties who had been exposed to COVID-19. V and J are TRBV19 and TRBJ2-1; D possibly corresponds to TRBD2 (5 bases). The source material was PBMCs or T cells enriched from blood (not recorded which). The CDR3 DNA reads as TGTGCCAGTAGTATGCGAGGGAGCAATGAGCAGTTCTTC. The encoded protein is CASSMRGSNEQFF.